These 23 T cell receptor beta chains were sequenced from one sample in a study of blood T cell repertoires in COVID-19. The assay was immunoSEQ multiplex PCR, and TCRdb's table has in-frame clones only and misses some. The profile shows 250,000 to 350,000 clones, more than 80% of them singletons. Sequencing was carried out using peripheral blood. The source of these receptors is a woman between 45 and 65 years old with COVID-19, enrolled during active disease.

V gene TRBV29-1 combines with J gene TRBJ2-6; the match to TRBD1 covers 7 bases. The CDR3 runs to 14 residues. Per the germline V gene, CDR1 is SQVTM and CDR2 is ANQGSEA. The V and J ends lost 6 bases and 2 bases, in that order; junction bases with no gene match: 4. This CDR3 is CSVETGTGANVLTF. The DNA of the CDR3 is TGCAGCGTGGAGACAGGGACTGGGGCCAACGTCCTGACTTTC.

The rearrangement uses TRBV5-5 and TRBJ2-7; TRBD2 might be the D (5 bases). Trimming pared 0 bases from V and 3 bases from J, leaving 10 bases between. CDR1 is SGHKS and CDR2 is YYEKEE in the germline V gene (reference sequence). The CDR3 runs to 14 residues. CDR3 protein: CASSLELVGYEQYF. CDR3 nucleotides: TGTGCCAGCAGCTTGGAACTAGTGGGCTACGAGCAGTACTTC.

The rearrangement uses TRBV5-5 and TRBJ1-1, with 9 bases that match TRBD1. Trimming took 4 bases from V and 5 from J; bases not matched to a gene: 6. Germline CDR1 and CDR2: SGHKS and YYEKEE (reference sequence). The CDR3 totals 14 residues. CDR3: CASSPGTGRTEAFF. The CDR3 DNA sequence: TGTGCCAGCAGCCCCGGGACAGGGAGGACTGAAGCTTTCTTT.

The chain recombines TRBV5-1 with TRBJ2-2; 12 bases are a match to TRBD2. Unmatched junction bases numbered 4, after V lost 1 base and J lost 0 bases. The CDR3 consists of 18 residues. Germline V gene data show CDR1 as SGHRS and CDR2 as YFSETQ. In nucleotides, the CDR3 is TGCGCCAGCAGCTTGAGGCTAGCGGGAGGGTCGAACACCGGGGAGCTGTTTTTT. Amino acids: CASSLRLAGGSNTGELFF.

The chain has TRBV20-1 and TRBJ2-7, with 11 positions matching TRBD2. V shed 3 bases and J 1 base; nucleotides not matched to a gene: 8. In germline, CDR1 is DFQATT, CDR2 SNEGSKA (reference sequence). This CDR3 contains 16 residues. The CDR3 sequence is CSASFGLAGGSYEQYF. The CDR3 DNA follows: TGCAGTGCTAGTTTTGGTCTAGCGGGAGGTTCCTACGAGCAGTACTTC.

The V and J genes are TRBV6-5 and TRBJ2-5, with D unresolved. The V gene lost 2 bases and the J gene lost 2 bases, with 15 bases spanning the gap. The CDR3 extends over 16 amino acids. Germline lookup yields CDR1 MNHEY and CDR2 SVGAGI. The chain's CDR3 is CASSYGSVTAQETQYF. The CDR3 bases are TGTGCCAGCAGTTACGGGTCGGTAACAGCTCAAGAGACCCAGTACTTC.

The count of this clone is one. The J gene is TRBJ2-2, the V gene TRBV2, with D possibly being TRBD1 (5 bases). CDR3 length equals 13 residues. V dropped 6 bases and J dropped 1 base, with 6 bases sitting between them. Germline V gene data show CDR1 as SNHLY and CDR2 as FYNNEI. This CDR3 is CASRQENTGELFF. CDR3 sequence (DNA): TGTGCCAGCAGACAGGAGAACACCGGGGAGCTGTTTTTT.

V gene TRBV3-1 (or the pseudogene TRBV3-2) combines with J gene TRBJ2-1, with no clear D. Trimming took off 5 bases at V and 0 bases at J, with 8 bases between the two ends. In germline, CDR1 is LGHDT, CDR2 YNNKEL (reference sequence). This CDR3 contains 14 residues. CDR3 region: CASSTRVSYNEQFF. Here the CDR3 DNA reads TGTGCCAGCAGCACACGGGTCTCCTACAATGAGCAGTTCTTC.

The rearrangement uses TRBV9 and TRBJ2-2; D is possibly TRBD2 (6 bases). This CDR3 has 14 amino acids. V lost 1 base to trimming and J lost 6 bases, with 10 bases between them. The V gene's germline CDR1 is SGDLS and CDR2 YYNGEE. CDR3 residues: CASSVRGDSGELFF. As DNA, the CDR3 is TGTGCCAGCAGCGTACGTGGGGACTCCGGGGAGCTGTTTTTT.

J is TRBJ2-6 and V is TRBV12-5; D unclear. The V and J ends lost 8 bases and 4 bases respectively, with 9 bases between them. CDR3 length: 13 residues. Germline-derived CDR1 and CDR2 are LGHNT and FRNRAP. The CDR3 sequence: CASRLGGANVLTF. In DNA form, the CDR3 reads TGTGCTAGTAGACTTGGGGGGGCCAACGTCCTGACTTTC.

V is TRBV6-5 and J is TRBJ1-6, with D tentatively TRBD1 (5 bases). Trimming left V 0 bases short and J 5 bases short, with 5 bases between. The CDR3 extends over 14 amino acids. Looked up from germline, CDR1 is MNHEY and CDR2 is SVGAGI. The CDR3 bases are TGTGCCAGCAGTTACTCAGGGGATAATTCACCCCTCCACTTT. Translation: CASSYSGDNSPLHF.

The chain is built from TRBV3-1 (or the pseudogene TRBV3-2) and TRBJ2-4; D is possibly TRBD2 (7 bases). V was pared by 6 bases and J by 9 bases, with 21 bases between. Looked up from germline, CDR1 is LGHDT and CDR2 is YNNKEL (reference sequence). This CDR3 is built from 15 residues. CDR3 amino acids: CASRIKGGGDPIQYF. CDR3 in DNA: TGTGCCAGCAGAATAAAGGGGGGGGGCGATCCCATTCAGTACTTC.

The rearrangement uses TRBV5-1 and TRBJ1-4; weak D call: TRBD1 (6 bases). The germline V gene encodes CDR1 SGHRS and CDR2 YFSETQ. V was clipped by 2 bases and J by 8 bases, with 13 bases between them. The CDR3 contains 14 residues. The CDR3 nucleotides are TGCGCCAGCAGCTTCGGGGGGGCGCAGGAAAAACTGTTTTTT. It yields the protein CASSFGGAQEKLFF.

This clone was detected once. The rearrangement uses TRBV29-1 and TRBJ2-7; TRBD1 matches 8 bases. This CDR3 spans 14 amino acids. The germline gives CDR1 SQVTM, CDR2 ANQGSEA. Losses at the gene ends were 6 bases for V and 2 bases for J; bases not matched to a gene: 9. CDR3 in DNA: TGCAGCGTGACCGGGACAGGTACCCCCTACGAGCAGTACTTC. It yields the protein CSVTGTGTPYEQYF.

The rearrangement links TRBV4-3 to TRBJ1-2; D ambiguous. The length of the CDR3 is 14 residues. Germline CDR1 reads LGHNA; CDR2 reads YSLEER. Trimming removed 0 bases at V and 4 bases at J, with 9 bases between. Written as DNA, the CDR3 is TGCGCCAGCAGCCAAGATGCACGGGGCTATGGCTACACCTTC. Its translation is CASSQDARGYGYTF.

This chain links TRBV3-1 (or the pseudogene TRBV3-2) with TRBJ2-3; 8 bases line up with TRBD2. Germline V gives CDR1 LGHDT, CDR2 YNNKEL (reference sequence). The ends lost 8 bases at V and 2 bases at J; junction bases unmatched: 6. CDR3 length: 14 residues. CDR3 region: CASCTSGLTDTQYF. The CDR3 DNA reads TGTGCCAGCTGTACTAGCGGCCTCACAGATACGCAGTATTTT.

The V gene is TRBV10-1, the J gene TRBJ1-4, with TRBD1 as a possible D gene (5 bases). Trimming cost V 7 bases and J 0 bases, with 15 bases left between them. Germline V gene sequence: CDR1 WNHNN, CDR2 SYGVQD (reference sequence). CDR3 length: 16 amino acids. This CDR3 is CASKWRGLTTNEKLFF. The CDR3 DNA reads as TGCGCCAGCAAATGGCGGGGCCTTACAACTAATGAAAAACTGTTTTTT.

This chain links TRBV2 with TRBJ2-1; 7 bases are a match to TRBD1. After removal of 3 bases from V and 1 base from J, the junction contained 3 bases not matched to a gene. The CDR3 runs to 15 residues. CDR1 is SNHLY and CDR2 is FYNNEI in the germline V gene. The CDR3: CASSDNRGSYNEQFF. CDR3 bases: TGTGCCAGCAGTGACAACAGGGGTTCCTACAATGAGCAGTTCTTC.

The rearrangement links TRBV6-5 to TRBJ1-1; 9 bases align to TRBD1. CDR3 size: 14 residues. Losses at the gene ends were 4 bases for V and 2 bases for J; bases not matched to a gene: 2. From germline, CDR1 is MNHEY and CDR2 SVGAGI. The chain's CDR3 is CASSWGQGNTEAFF. The CDR3 DNA reads TGTGCCAGCAGTTGGGGACAGGGAAACACTGAAGCTTTCTTT.

Here the CDR3 reads CASSDLGTGEKKPLSPLHF. For the CDR3, the DNA is TGTGCCAGCAGCGATCTTGGGACAGGGGAAAAAAAACCCCTTTCACCCCTCCACTTT. The V and J genes are TRBV5-5 and TRBJ1-6; TRBD1 agrees at 10 bases. The CDR3 loop spans 19 amino acids. The V segment lost 4 bases and the J segment 9 bases; nucleotides outside the gene matches: 19. Germline CDR1 is SGHKS and CDR2 is YYEKEE (reference sequence).

The rearrangement joins TRBV21-1 to TRBJ1-1. TRBV21-1 is termed a pseudogene. The CDR3 is 19 residues long. Here the CDR3 reads CASSKKRGGGVGFEAEAFF. The CDR3 DNA reads TGTGCCAGCAGCAAAAAAAGAGGAGGAGGGGTGGGATTTGAGGCTGAAGCTTTCTTT.

V gene TRBV6-5 combines with J gene TRBJ2-2, with D tentatively TRBD2 (6 bases). This CDR3 comprises 15 residues. Germline V gives CDR1 MNHEY, CDR2 SVGAGI. V was cut by 6 bases and J by 0 bases, with 11 bases left in between. Here the CDR3 reads CASRRDWANTGELFF. CDR3 sequence (DNA): TGTGCCAGCAGGCGGGACTGGGCGAACACCGGGGAGCTGTTTTTT.

The chain carries TRBV4-2 and TRBJ1-1, with TRBD1 matching over 9 bases. The J segment lost 7 bases and the V segment lost 0 bases, leaving 6 bases of the junction unmatched. The CDR3 covers 15 residues. Germline V gene data show CDR1 as LGHNA and CDR2 as YNFKEQ. Here the CDR3 reads CASSQEPRDRDEAFF. In DNA form, the CDR3 reads TGTGCCAGCAGCCAAGAGCCCCGGGACAGGGATGAAGCTTTCTTT.